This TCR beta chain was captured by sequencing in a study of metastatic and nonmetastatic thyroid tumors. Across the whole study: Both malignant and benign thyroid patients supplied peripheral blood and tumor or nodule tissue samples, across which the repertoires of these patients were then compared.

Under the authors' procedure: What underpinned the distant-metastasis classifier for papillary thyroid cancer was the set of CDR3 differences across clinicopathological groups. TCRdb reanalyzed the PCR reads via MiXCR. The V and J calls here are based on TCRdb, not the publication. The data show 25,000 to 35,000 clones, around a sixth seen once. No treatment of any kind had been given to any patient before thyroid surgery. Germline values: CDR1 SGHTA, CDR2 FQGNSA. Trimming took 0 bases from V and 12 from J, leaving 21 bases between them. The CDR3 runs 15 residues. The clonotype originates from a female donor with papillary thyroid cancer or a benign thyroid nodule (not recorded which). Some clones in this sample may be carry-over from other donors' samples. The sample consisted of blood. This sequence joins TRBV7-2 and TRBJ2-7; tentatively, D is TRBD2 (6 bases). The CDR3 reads CASSLAGTSTSPLYF. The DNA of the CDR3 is TGTGCCAGCAGCTTAGCCGGTACTAGCACCTCGCCCCTGTACTTC.